The T cell receptor (beta chain) described here comes from a study of cytomegalovirus exposure and HLA in healthy donors. General study points: The majority of TCR sequences were rare, yet some public TCRs appeared in many donors. In a later analysis, a genetic analysis reported fewer productive-TCR N-insertions in an Asian-associated ancestry cluster than the cohort average. Later analysis showed TCR association rates varying by HLA locus, highest for DRB1 and lowest for HLA-C. A later analysis found that most CMV-associated TCR beta chains appeared HLA-restricted.

Primers for the PCR totalled 60 Vbeta and 13 Jbeta. Sequencing was performed with immunoSEQ multiplex PCR; in TCRdb, only in-frame clones are kept and a portion is missing. The table includes 150,000 or so clones, over 60% detected once. The CDR3 covers 15 residues. The germline V gene encodes CDR1 GTSNPN and CDR2 SVGIG (reference sequence). V was trimmed by 5 bases and J by 1 base, leaving 17 bases between them. With respect to this clone: Its antigen remains unknown.

The TCR sequence derives from a woman between 45 and 65 years old in good health and CMV-seropositive. The chain carries TRBV30 and TRBJ1-1, with a weak D call TRBD1 (6 bases). Input material: PBMCs. The CDR3 here is CAWSYSGRGNTEAFF. The CDR3 coding sequence is TGTGCCTGGTCCTATTCGGGCAGGGGGAACACTGAAGCTTTCTTT. Supplemented by reference TRBV30 and TRBJ1-1, the full variable domain reads SQTIHQWPATLVQPVGSPLSLECTVEGTSNPNLYWYRQAAGRGLQLLFYSVGIGQISSEVPQNLSASRPQDRQFILSSKKLLLSDSGFYLCAWSYSGRGNTEAFFGQGTRLTVV.